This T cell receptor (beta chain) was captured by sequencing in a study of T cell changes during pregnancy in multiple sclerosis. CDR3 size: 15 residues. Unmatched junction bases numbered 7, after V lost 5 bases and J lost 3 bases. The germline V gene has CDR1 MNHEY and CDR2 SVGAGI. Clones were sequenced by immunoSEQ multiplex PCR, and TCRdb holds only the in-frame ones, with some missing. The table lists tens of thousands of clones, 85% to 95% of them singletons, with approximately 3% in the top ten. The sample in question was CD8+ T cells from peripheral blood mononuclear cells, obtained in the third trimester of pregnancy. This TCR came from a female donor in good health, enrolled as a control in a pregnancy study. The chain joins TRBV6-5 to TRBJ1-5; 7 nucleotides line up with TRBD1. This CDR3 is CASSPSTGNNQPQHF. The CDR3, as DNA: TGTGCCAGCAGTCCCTCGACAGGGAACAATCAGCCCCAGCATTTT.